The 7 T cell receptor beta chains below were found in one sample sequenced in a study of cytomegalovirus exposure and HLA in healthy donors (dated by TCRdb to the late 2010s). The library was built by means of the immunoSEQ multiplex PCR assay. The multiplex PCR relied on a mix of 60 forward primers for TCR Vbeta segments and 13 reverse primers for TCR Jbeta segments. Sourced from immuneACCESS, this table was stored by TCRdb with only in-frame sequences that have V and J called. A share of the clones is absent; for the studies checked, an unresolved V gene accounts for under half, and the remainder has no known explanation. The sample table lists around 140,000 clones, about 74% of them with a count of one. The ten biggest clones cover over 0.8% of the sample. The sequenced sample was PBMCs. All receptors come from a woman aged 55-70 years in good health and CMV-seronegative.

The chain employs TRBV5-1 and TRBJ1-3; D is ambiguous. The CDR3 consists of 16 residues. Germline V gene data show CDR1 as SGHRS and CDR2 as YFSETQ. Trimming left V 2 bases short and J 2 bases short, with 14 bases between. CDR3: CASSLGAVIAGNTIYF. Here the CDR3 DNA reads TGCGCCAGCAGCTTAGGTGCGGTTATAGCTGGAAACACCATATATTTT.

The chain combines TRBV19 with TRBJ2-5; 8 nucleotides match TRBD1. Germline values: CDR1 LNHDA, CDR2 SQIVND (reference sequence). The CDR3 sequence is 15 residues long. V dropped 3 bases and J dropped 1; count of bases not matched to a gene: 4. The CDR3 DNA sequence: TGTGCCAGTAGTATCGACAGGGGTTCCCAAGAGACCCAGTACTTC. It specifies CASSIDRGSQETQYF.

This clone was seen once. V is TRBV20-1 and J is TRBJ2-1; D may be TRBD2 (6 bases). V was cut by 7 bases and J by 9 bases, with 13 bases left in between. Germline CDR1 reads DFQATT; CDR2 reads SNEGSKA (reference sequence). This CDR3 contains 11 residues. CDR3 residues: CSVNGGIEQFF. CDR3 DNA sequence: TGCAGTGTCAATGGGGGGATTGAGCAGTTCTTC.

The CDR3 DNA is TGTGCCAGCAGTGGGGGGGGGAACACAGATACGCAGTATTTT. Translation gives CASSGGGNTDTQYF. V is TRBV6-5 and J is TRBJ2-3, with 7 positions matching TRBD2. Germline V gene sequence: CDR1 MNHEY, CDR2 SVGAGI. J gave up 2 bases and V 5 bases, and 4 bases lay outside the gene matches. The CDR3 length is 14 residues.

The CDR3 here is CASSPPTSGSYEQYF. The DNA of the CDR3 is TGTGCCAGCAGTCCCCCGACTAGCGGCTCCTACGAGCAGTACTTC. J is TRBJ2-7 and V is TRBV28; the match to TRBD2 covers 9 bases. J gave up 0 bases and V 5 bases, and 5 bases lay outside the gene matches. The CDR3 is 15 residues long. Germline-derived CDR1 and CDR2 are MDHEN and SYDVKM.

The V gene is TRBV9, the J gene TRBJ1-1; 7 bases line up with TRBD1. This CDR3 has 16 residues. The ends lost 3 bases at V and 6 bases at J; junction bases unmatched: 14. Germline V gene sequence: CDR1 SGDLS, CDR2 YYNGEE. The CDR3 DNA reads as TGTGCCAGCAGCGACGTACAGGGGCGATCGGGCGCTGAAGCTTTCTTT. It encodes CASSDVQGRSGAEAFF. Based on the CDR3 plus reference TRBV9 and TRBJ1-1, the full variable domain is DSGVTQTPKHLITATGQRVTLRCSPRSGDLSVYWYQQSLDQGLQFLIQYYNGEERAKGNILERFSAQQFPDLHSELNLSSLELGDSALYFCASSDVQGRSGAEAFFGQGTRLTVV.

V and J are TRBV10-1 and TRBJ2-3, with 9 positions matching TRBD1. The V gene's germline CDR1 is WNHNN and CDR2 SYGVQD (reference sequence). CDR3 length equals 14 residues. After removal of 6 bases from V and 4 bases from J, the junction contained 5 bases not matched to a gene. The CDR3 spells CASSIQGAADTQYF. The CDR3, as DNA: TGCGCCAGCAGCATACAGGGGGCTGCAGATACGCAGTATTTT.